What follows are 10 T cell receptor beta chains derived from one specimen sequenced in a study of blood T cell repertoires in COVID-19. Generated by immunoSEQ multiplex PCR, the TCRdb table keeps only in-frame clones and is missing some. The sample has under 200,000 clones; under 85% are singletons. Material for sequencing was peripheral blood. The receptors originated from a man between 65 and 79 years old with acute or convalescent COVID-19.

The chain has TRBV5-1 and TRBJ2-2; TRBD2 matches 15 bases. The CDR3 is made up of 15 amino acids. V dropped 6 bases and J dropped 5; count of bases not matched to a gene: 2. Germline V gene lookup returns CDR1 SGHRS and CDR2 YFSETQ. As DNA, the CDR3 is TGCGCCAGCATGGGACTAGCGGGGGGTACCGGGGAGCTGTTTTTT. Translated, it gives CASMGLAGGTGELFF.

This chain connects TRBV5-5 to TRBJ2-7; D not resolved. V lost 3 bases, J lost 2 bases, and 15 bases lay in between. The CDR3 consists of 15 residues. Germline CDR1 SGHKS, CDR2 YYEKEE (reference sequence). DNA for the CDR3: TGTGCCAGCAGCTCGGAAGGCGGCAGTACCTACGAGCAGTACTTC. Translated: CASSSEGGSTYEQYF.

This sequence joins TRBV10-3 and TRBJ2-1, with TRBD2 matching over 14 bases. The germline CDR1 and CDR2 sequences are ENHRY and SYGVKD. This CDR3 contains 18 residues. With 6 bases clipped from V and 0 bases from J, the junction kept 7 bases outside the gene matches. DNA of the CDR3: TGTGCCATCAGGGGGACTAGCGGGAGTCGCAGCTCCTACAATGAGCAGTTCTTC. Protein: CAIRGTSGSRSSYNEQFF.

V is TRBV11-2 and J is TRBJ2-1, with a weak D call TRBD2 (6 bases). Germline V lookup: CDR1 SGHAT, CDR2 FQNNGV. The CDR3 contains 15 residues. V was trimmed by 5 bases and J by 6 bases, leaving 17 bases between them. Written as DNA, the CDR3 is TGTGCCAGCAGCCCTCCTGCGGGGTGGTTCAATGAGCAGTTCTTC. It yields the protein CASSPPAGWFNEQFF.

The chain combines TRBV19 with TRBJ1-2, with 10 bases matching TRBD1. V was clipped by 6 bases and J by 5 bases; unmatched bases: 12. Looked up from germline, CDR1 is LNHDA and CDR2 is SQIVND (reference sequence). This CDR3 is 16 amino acids long. The CDR3 region is CASSGTGAPVGYGYTF. The CDR3 DNA reads as TGTGCCAGTAGCGGGACAGGGGCCCCGGTGGGATATGGCTACACCTTC.

The CDR3 region has the DNA TGTGCCACCAGCAGAGAACAGGAGCAGTTCTTC. Amino acids: CATSREQEQFF. The chain carries TRBV15 and TRBJ2-1; no clear D gene. CDR3 length equals 11 residues. The germline V gene has CDR1 LNHNV and CDR2 YYDKDF (reference sequence). V shed 0 bases and J shed 10 bases, with 4 bases lying between them.

The chain employs TRBV7-9 and TRBJ1-2, with 8 bases matching TRBD1. The CDR3 has 16 residues. Germline V gives CDR1 SEHNR, CDR2 FQNEAQ (reference sequence). Unmatched junction bases numbered 11, after V lost 3 bases and J lost 5 bases. In DNA form, the CDR3 reads TGTGCCAGCAGCTTGGGACAGGCCGCCCCCTTTTATGGCTACACCTTC. This codes for CASSLGQAAPFYGYTF.

V usage is TRBV6-1 and J usage is TRBJ1-1, with a tentative D call TRBD1 (6 bases). Germline lookup yields CDR1 MNHNS and CDR2 SASEGT. Trimming removed 2 bases from V and 0 bases from J, with 10 bases in between. The CDR3 is 15 residues long. CDR3 residues: CASSERGGLNTEAFF. CDR3 in DNA: TGTGCCAGCAGTGAACGTGGGGGCCTGAACACTGAAGCTTTCTTT.

This clone was seen a handful of times. In DNA form, the CDR3 reads TGTGCCAGCAGCGCCGGGACTCCAGGCAATGAGCAGTTCTTC. Encoded protein: CASSAGTPGNEQFF. This rearrangement joins TRBV2 to TRBJ2-1, with D possibly matching TRBD2 (6 bases). The CDR3 spans 14 residues. From germline, CDR1 is SNHLY and CDR2 FYNNEI. V gave up 6 bases and J gave up 6 bases, with 15 bases separating them. Full variable domain (outside the CDR3, taken from reference TRBV2 and TRBJ2-1): EPEVTQTPSHQVTQMGQEVILRCVPISNHLYFYWYRQILGQKVEFLVSFYNNEISEKSEIFDDQFSVERPDGSNFTLKIRSTKLEDSAMYFCASSAGTPGNEQFFGPGTRLTVL.

The genes are TRBV12-3 or TRBV12-4 and TRBJ1-5, with D unclear. The CDR3 contains 13 residues. Trimming stripped 2 bases from V and 7 bases from J, with 9 bases between. CDR3 nucleotide sequence: TGTGCCAGCAGTTTAAACAGAAACCAGCCCCAGCATTTT. Translation: CASSLNRNQPQHF.